A single T cell receptor (beta chain) is shown here with its context. This sample is part of a study of blood T cell repertoires in COVID-19. Generated by immunoSEQ multiplex PCR, the TCRdb table keeps only in-frame clones and is missing some. This sample has some 50,000 clones, with around 84% found just once. Per the germline V gene, CDR1 is SGHTA and CDR2 is FQGTGA. The CDR3 contains 14 residues. Trimming left V 5 bases short and J 4 bases short, with 12 bases between. This chain connects TRBV7-3 to TRBJ2-1; weak D call: TRBD2 (7 bases). The sequence came from a man over 45 with acute or convalescent COVID-19. Sequencing was done on a sample of peripheral blood. The CDR3 bases are TGTGCCAGCAGCCTCGGGGGGCGGTACAATGAGCAGTTCTTC. This translates into CASSLGGRYNEQFF.